This TCR beta chain was sequenced during a study of blood T cell repertoires in COVID-19. About the study: Sites across the United States, Italy and Spain contributed samples from acute and convalescent COVID-19. Nucleic acid was either cDNA or gDNA, and it came from T cells, B-cell-depleted T cells, or PBMCs.

Germline V lookup: CDR1 SGHAT, CDR2 FQNNGV. This CDR3 has 15 residues. V lost 3 bases and J 4 bases, leaving 13 bases between the germline ends. This clone was found once. Original processing methods: Scientists estimated how many nucleated cells there were by amplifying reference gene primers. Method: immunoSEQ multiplex PCR; TCRdb's copy keeps in-frame clones and lacks some. That table furnishes V, J and clone size, whereas the DNA furnished D and trimming. Of about 300,000 clones in the sample, roughly 87% were seen once. This chain links TRBV11-2 with TRBJ2-1, with D perhaps TRBD1 (6 bases). This TCR derives from a man between 18 and 29 years old with active or convalescent COVID-19. The specimen was peripheral blood. The CDR3 loop reads CASSFRTEKYNEQFF. The CDR3 nucleotides are TGTGCCAGCAGCTTTAGGACAGAGAAATACAATGAGCAGTTCTTC.